The 15 T cell receptor beta chains reported below all come from one sample, sequenced in a study of identical twins. TCRdb re-analysed the 5' RACE reads in MiXCR, keeping a single row per CDR3 protein. The sample holds about 550,000 distinct CDR3 sequences; about 22% are singletons and the top ten take approximately 0.52%. This sample also appeared in a second study, on yellow fever vaccine responses in identical twins.

The source material was CD4+ T cells sorted from blood. The receptors come from a woman aged 18 to 35 in good health.

This clonotype was found a few times. V is TRBV20-1 and J is TRBJ2-7, with TRBD2 matching over 7 bases. Losses at the gene ends were 0 bases for V and 4 bases for J; bases not matched to a gene: 0. This CDR3 has 12 amino acids. The germline gives CDR1 DFQATT, CDR2 SNEGSKA (reference sequence). The CDR3 DNA sequence: TGCAGTGCTAGAGAAGCGGGATACGAGCAGTACGTC. This codes for CSAREAGYEQYV.

This clonotype has more than one count but fewer than ten. The chain has TRBV10-3 and TRBJ2-1, with TRBD2 matching 10 bases. The CDR3 totals 14 residues. J was trimmed by 4 bases and V by 6 bases; bases with no gene match: 3. CDR1 and CDR2 from the germline V gene are ENHRY and SYGVKD. In nucleotides, the CDR3 is TGTGCCATCAGCGAGCGGGGGGGATACAATGAGCAGTTCTTC. It translates to CAISERGGYNEQFF.

The chain combines TRBV20-1 with TRBJ2-3, with D unclear. Germline V gene sequence: CDR1 DFQATT, CDR2 SNEGSKA (reference sequence). This CDR3 region has 13 residues. Deletions cut 8 bases from V and 4 bases from J, with 16 bases between. The CDR3 sequence: CSTKVLKADTQYF. The CDR3 bases are TGCAGTACTAAAGTCTTAAAGGCAGATACGCAGTATTTT.

The chain has TRBV24-1 and TRBJ2-1, with unresolved D. Germline V gene lookup returns CDR1 KGHDR and CDR2 SFDVKD. Trimming removed 8 bases at V and 2 bases at J, with 9 bases between. The CDR3 totals 13 residues. CDR3 sequence reads: CATTAGPYNEQFF. The CDR3 DNA reads as TGTGCCACCACGGCAGGCCCCTACAATGAGCAGTTCTTC.

The chain links TRBV20-1 to TRBJ1-2, with a weak D call TRBD1 (5 bases). The V gene's germline CDR1 is DFQATT and CDR2 SNEGSKA (reference sequence). Deletions cut 8 bases from V and 7 bases from J, with 14 bases between. The CDR3 sequence is 11 residues long. Here the CDR3 reads CSTRDGVGYTF. Written as DNA, the CDR3 is TGCAGTACTCGGGACGGGGTTGGCTACACCTTC.

This clonotype was seen only a few times. The chain links TRBV2 to TRBJ2-7; no firm D call. The V gene lost 3 bases and the J gene lost 0 bases, with 3 bases spanning the gap. Germline CDR1 reads SNHLY; CDR2 reads FYNNEI. The CDR3 spans 12 residues. The CDR3 nucleotides read TGTGCCAGCAGTGACAACTCCTACGAGCAGTACTTC. Residues: CASSDNSYEQYF.

Concerning this clonotype: The conserved final phenylalanine or tryptophan is absent from the CDR3, which likely points to a read error. This chain connects TRBV20-1 to TRBJ1-5, with TRBD1 matching 7 bases. Germline lookup yields CDR1 DFQATT and CDR2 SNEGSKA (reference sequence). CDR3 length equals 16 residues. V dropped 3 bases and J dropped 3; count of bases not matched to a gene: 11. CDR3 bases: TGCAGTGCTAGTTGGCAGGGAGGGGGCGTCAATCAGCCCCAGCATCTT. It specifies CSASWQGGGVNQPQHL.

The chain combines TRBV7-2 with TRBJ1-4, with D possibly TRBD1 on 5 matching bases. V was pared by 1 base and J by 10 bases, with 16 bases between. Germline V gene data show CDR1 as SGHTA and CDR2 as FQGNSA. The CDR3 contains 15 residues. As DNA, the CDR3 is TGTGCCAGCAGCTTAGGTAACGGGACGCCTGGAAAACTGTTTTTT. Residues: CASSLGNGTPGKLFF.

This clonotype has more than one count but fewer than ten. This chain links TRBV4-1 with TRBJ2-2; D is uncertain. Trimming left V 1 base short and J 3 bases short, with 6 bases between. The CDR3 contains 14 residues. The germline V gene has CDR1 MGHRA and CDR2 YSYEKL. CDR3: CASSQGLHTGELFF. The DNA of the CDR3 is TGCGCCAGCAGCCAAGGGTTGCACACCGGGGAGCTGTTTTTT.

In its sample, this clonotype was seen a few times. The chain employs TRBV6-1 and TRBJ2-3; D unresolved. Germline V gene data show CDR1 as MNHNS and CDR2 as SASEGT. The CDR3 runs 14 residues. V lost 3 bases and J 2 bases, leaving 9 bases between the germline ends. The CDR3 nucleotides read TGTGCCAGCAGTGATGGGCCCTCCACAGATACGCAGTATTTT. It specifies CASSDGPSTDTQYF.

The rearrangement joins TRBV12-3 or TRBV12-4 to TRBJ2-1; no firm D call. The V and J ends lost 3 bases and 10 bases respectively, with 13 bases between them. The CDR3 is 13 residues long. This CDR3 reads CASSFISVYEQFF. The CDR3 DNA follows: TGTGCCAGCAGTTTCATAAGCGTATACGAGCAGTTCTTC.

The chain has TRBV4-1 and TRBJ2-3; 14 positions agree with TRBD2. The CDR3 totals 17 residues. Trimming at V came to 4 bases and at J to 3 bases, leaving 6 bases not matched to a gene. CDR1 and CDR2 (germline): MGHRA, YSYEKL. CDR3: CASSRRGLAGVTDTQYF. The CDR3 DNA follows: TGCGCCAGCAGCCGACGGGGACTAGCGGGAGTAACAGATACGCAGTATTTT.

In DNA form, the CDR3 reads TGTGCCAGCTCACCACCGGGACTAGCGGAGCTAGCCAAAAACATTCAGTACTTC. It specifies CASSPPGLAELAKNIQYF. This chain uses TRBV18 with TRBJ2-4; TRBD2 matches 11 bases. The J segment lost 0 bases and the V segment lost 0 bases, leaving 4 bases of the junction unmatched. The CDR3 extends over 18 amino acids. The germline CDR1 and CDR2 sequences are KGHSH and LQKENI.

J is TRBJ2-5 and V is TRBV3-1; 8 nucleotides line up with TRBD2. Germline V CDR1 and CDR2: LGHDT, YNNKEL (reference sequence). The CDR3 runs to 16 residues. The J segment lost 2 bases and the V segment lost 4 bases, leaving 9 bases of the junction unmatched. The CDR3 loop is CASSRRGSGTQETQYF. CDR3 nucleotides: TGTGCCAGCAGCCGAAGAGGTAGCGGGACGCAAGAGACCCAGTACTTC.

This clonotype was seen more than once but under ten times. The chain carries TRBV29-1 and TRBJ2-3, with D perhaps matching TRBD1 or TRBD2 (6 bases each). Germline CDR1 and CDR2: SQVTM and ANQGSEA. The CDR3 is made up of 15 amino acids. V lost 7 bases to trimming and J lost 2 bases, with 19 bases between them. CDR3 nucleotides: TGCAGCGGCCGGCGGCGGGACATATCCACAGATACGCAGTATTTT. Translating gives CSGRRRDISTDTQYF.